This TCR beta chain was recorded in a study of cytomegalovirus exposure and HLA in healthy donors. Study-level results: Later, TCR association rates were found to vary by HLA locus, highest for DRB1 and lowest for HLA-C.

Trimming left V 3 bases short and J 2 bases short, with 9 bases between. This CDR3 spans 13 amino acids. Germline-derived CDR1 and CDR2 are SGHKS and YYEKEE (reference sequence). 13 Jbeta primers and 60 Vbeta primers were used for the PCR. Profiled with immunoSEQ multiplex PCR; TCRdb holds only in-frame clones, not every one. The sample has 90,000 to 120,000 clones, more than 60% seen once. As concerns this clone: The antigen is not known.

The V and J genes are TRBV5-5 and TRBJ2-7; TRBD1 is a possible D gene (6 bases). The clonotype was recovered from a female donor in good health and CMV-seropositive. Material: PBMCs. CDR3 nucleotide sequence: TGTGCCAGCAGCTATGGACAGCCCTACGAGCAGTACTTC. It is translated as CASSYGQPYEQYF.